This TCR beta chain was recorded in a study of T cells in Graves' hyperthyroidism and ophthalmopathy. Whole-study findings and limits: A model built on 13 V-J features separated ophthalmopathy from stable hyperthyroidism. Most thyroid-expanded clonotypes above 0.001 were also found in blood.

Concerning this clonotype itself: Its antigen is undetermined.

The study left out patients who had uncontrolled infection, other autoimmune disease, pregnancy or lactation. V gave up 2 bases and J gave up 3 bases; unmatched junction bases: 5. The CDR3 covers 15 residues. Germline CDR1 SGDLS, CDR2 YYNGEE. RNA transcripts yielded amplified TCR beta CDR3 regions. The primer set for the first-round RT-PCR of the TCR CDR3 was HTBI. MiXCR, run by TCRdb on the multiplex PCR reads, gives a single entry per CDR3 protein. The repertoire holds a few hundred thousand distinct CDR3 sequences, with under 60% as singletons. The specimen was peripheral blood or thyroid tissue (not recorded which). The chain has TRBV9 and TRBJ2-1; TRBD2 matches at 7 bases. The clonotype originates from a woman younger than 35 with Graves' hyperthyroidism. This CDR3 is CASSVGTTDYNEQFF. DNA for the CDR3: TGTGCCAGCAGCGTTGGGACTACCGACTACAATGAGCAGTTCTTC.